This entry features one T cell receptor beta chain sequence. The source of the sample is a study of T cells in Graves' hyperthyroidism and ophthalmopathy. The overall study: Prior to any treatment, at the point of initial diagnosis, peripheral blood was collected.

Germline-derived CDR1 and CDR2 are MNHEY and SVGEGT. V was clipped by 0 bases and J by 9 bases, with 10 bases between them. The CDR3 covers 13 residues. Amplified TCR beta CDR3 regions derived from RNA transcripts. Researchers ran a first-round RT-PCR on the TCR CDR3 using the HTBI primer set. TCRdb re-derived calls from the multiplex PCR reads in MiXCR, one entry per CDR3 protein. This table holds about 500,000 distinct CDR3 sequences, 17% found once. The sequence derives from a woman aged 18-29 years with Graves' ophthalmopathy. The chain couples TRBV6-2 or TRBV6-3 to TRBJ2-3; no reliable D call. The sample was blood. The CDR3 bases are TGTGCCAGCAGTTACTCCTCGTTCGACACGCAGTATTTT. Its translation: CASSYSSFDTQYF.